This TCR beta chain was profiled in a study of T-cell reconstitution after alpha-beta-depleted transplantation in children. Germline V CDR1 and CDR2: ENHRY, SYGVKD. The V end was cut by 1 base, the J end by 7 bases, with 8 bases between. The CDR3 sequence is 13 residues long. Preparation of the TCRbeta library was carried out with unique molecular identifiers. MiXCR, applied by TCRdb to the PCR reads, yields one record per CDR3 protein. The table shows about 27,000 distinct CDR3 sequences, with about 5.8% occurring only once. This clonotype was found many times. This TCR came from a male patient younger than 18 who had a stem cell transplant for acute myeloid leukemia, so the T cells may come from the graft donor. The sample was PBMCs, mostly from graft donor cells, taken 180 days after TCRalphabeta/CD19-depleted stem cell transplant. The chain joins TRBV10-3 to TRBJ2-1, with D perhaps matching TRBD1 (6 bases). The CDR3 coding sequence is TGTGCCATCAGTGAGTTTAGGGGGAATGAGCAGTTCTTC. Translation gives CAISEFRGNEQFF.